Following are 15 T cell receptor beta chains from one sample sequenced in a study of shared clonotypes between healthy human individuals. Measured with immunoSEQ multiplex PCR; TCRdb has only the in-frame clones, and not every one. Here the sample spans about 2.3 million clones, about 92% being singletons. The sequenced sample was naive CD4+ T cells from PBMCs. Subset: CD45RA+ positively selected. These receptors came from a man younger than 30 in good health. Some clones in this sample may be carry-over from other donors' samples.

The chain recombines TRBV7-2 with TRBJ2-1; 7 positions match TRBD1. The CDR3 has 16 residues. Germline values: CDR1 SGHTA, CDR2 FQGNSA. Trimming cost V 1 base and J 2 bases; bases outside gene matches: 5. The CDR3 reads CASSLDATGPYNEQFF. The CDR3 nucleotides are TGTGCCAGCAGCTTAGACGCGACAGGGCCCTACAATGAGCAGTTCTTC.

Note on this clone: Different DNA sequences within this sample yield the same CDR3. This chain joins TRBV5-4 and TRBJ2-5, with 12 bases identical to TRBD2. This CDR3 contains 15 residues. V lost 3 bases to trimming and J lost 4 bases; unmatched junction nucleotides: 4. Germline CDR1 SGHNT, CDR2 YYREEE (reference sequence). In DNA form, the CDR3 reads TGTGCCAGCAGCTCAGGGGGACTAGCGGGAGAGACCCAGTACTTC. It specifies CASSSGGLAGETQYF.

The CDR3, as DNA: TGTGCCAGCTCACCCTCGACTAGGGGTCATGAGCAGTTCTTC. This translates into CASSPSTRGHEQFF. The V call is TRBV18, the J call TRBJ2-1; D might be TRBD2 (6 bases). The CDR3 is made up of 14 amino acids. The V and J ends lost 3 bases and 8 bases respectively, with 14 bases between them. Germline loops: CDR1 KGHSH, CDR2 LQKENI.

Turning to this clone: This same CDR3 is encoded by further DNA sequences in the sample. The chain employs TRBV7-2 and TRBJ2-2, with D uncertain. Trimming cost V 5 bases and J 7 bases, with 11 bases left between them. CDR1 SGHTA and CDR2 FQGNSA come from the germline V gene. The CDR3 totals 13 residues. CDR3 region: CASSLRWGGELFF. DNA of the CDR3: TGTGCCAGCAGCCTAAGGTGGGGCGGGGAGCTGTTTTTT.

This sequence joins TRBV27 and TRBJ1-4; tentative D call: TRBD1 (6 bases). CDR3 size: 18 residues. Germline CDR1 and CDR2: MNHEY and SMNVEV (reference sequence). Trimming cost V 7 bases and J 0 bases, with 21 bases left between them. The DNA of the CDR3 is TGTGCCAGCACCGAGGCAAACAGGGTTAGGGCAACTAATGAAAAACTGTTTTTT. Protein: CASTEANRVRATNEKLFF.

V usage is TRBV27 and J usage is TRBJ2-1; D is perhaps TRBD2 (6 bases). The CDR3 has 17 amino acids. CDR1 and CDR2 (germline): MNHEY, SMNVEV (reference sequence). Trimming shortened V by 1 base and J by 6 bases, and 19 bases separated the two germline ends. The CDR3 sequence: CASSLFGGRGEGNEQFF. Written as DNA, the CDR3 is TGTGCCAGCAGTTTATTCGGGGGACGGGGCGAAGGCAATGAGCAGTTCTTC.

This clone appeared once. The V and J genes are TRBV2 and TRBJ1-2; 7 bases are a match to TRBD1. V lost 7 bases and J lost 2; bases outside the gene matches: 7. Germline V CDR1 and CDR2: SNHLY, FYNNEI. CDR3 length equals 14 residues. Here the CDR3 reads CASIRGGLNYGYTF. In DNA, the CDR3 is TGTGCCAGCATCAGGGGGGGGCTGAACTATGGCTACACCTTC.

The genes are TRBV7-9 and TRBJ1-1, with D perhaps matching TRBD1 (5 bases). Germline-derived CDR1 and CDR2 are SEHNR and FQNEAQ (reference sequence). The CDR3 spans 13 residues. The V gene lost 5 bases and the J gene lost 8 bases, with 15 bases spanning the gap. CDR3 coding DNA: TGTGCCAGCAGCCCAGCCAGGACACCCGAAGCTTTCTTT. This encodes CASSPARTPEAFF.

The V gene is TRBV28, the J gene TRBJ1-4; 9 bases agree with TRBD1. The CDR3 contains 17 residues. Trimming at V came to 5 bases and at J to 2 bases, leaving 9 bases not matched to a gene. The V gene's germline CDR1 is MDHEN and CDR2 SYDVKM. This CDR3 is CASSTNRGQRTNEKLFF. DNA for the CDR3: TGTGCCAGCAGTACGAACAGGGGGCAACGGACTAATGAAAAACTGTTTTTT.

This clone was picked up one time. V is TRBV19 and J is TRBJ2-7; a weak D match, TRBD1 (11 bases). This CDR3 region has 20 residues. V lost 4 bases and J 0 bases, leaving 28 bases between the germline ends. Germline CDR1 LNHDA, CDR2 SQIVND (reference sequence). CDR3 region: CASSTRGQGASGGSSYEQYF. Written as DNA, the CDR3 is TGTGCCAGTAGTACTCGCGGACAGGGGGCTAGCGGGGGAAGCTCCTACGAGCAGTACTTC.

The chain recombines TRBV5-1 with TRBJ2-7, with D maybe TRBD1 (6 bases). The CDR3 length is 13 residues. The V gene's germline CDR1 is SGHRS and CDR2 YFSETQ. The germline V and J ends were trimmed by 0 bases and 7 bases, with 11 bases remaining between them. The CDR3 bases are TGCGCCAGCAGCTTGGAAGGGGGTATAGAGCAGTACTTC. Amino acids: CASSLEGGIEQYF.

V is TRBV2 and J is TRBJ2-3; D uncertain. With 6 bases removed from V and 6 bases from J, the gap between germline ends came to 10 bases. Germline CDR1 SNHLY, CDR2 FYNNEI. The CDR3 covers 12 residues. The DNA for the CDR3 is TGTGCCAGCAGGGGCGTCGGGGATACGCAGTATTTT. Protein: CASRGVGDTQYF.

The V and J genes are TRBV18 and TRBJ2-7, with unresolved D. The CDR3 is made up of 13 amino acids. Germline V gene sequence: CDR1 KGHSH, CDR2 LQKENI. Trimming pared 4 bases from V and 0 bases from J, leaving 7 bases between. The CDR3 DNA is TGTGCCAGCTCACGCGAGACCTCCTACGAGCAGTACTTC. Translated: CASSRETSYEQYF.

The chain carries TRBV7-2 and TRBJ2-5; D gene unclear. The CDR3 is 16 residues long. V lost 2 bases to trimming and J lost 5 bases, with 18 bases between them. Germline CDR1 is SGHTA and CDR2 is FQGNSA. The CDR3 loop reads CASSLMADPASETQYF. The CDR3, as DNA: TGTGCCAGCAGCTTAATGGCGGATCCTGCCTCGGAGACCCAGTACTTC.

The CDR3 sequence: CASSKRTVQETQYF. The CDR3 coding sequence is TGTGCCAGCAGTAAAAGGACTGTCCAAGAGACCCAGTACTTC. This chain connects TRBV2 to TRBJ2-5; D is perhaps TRBD2 (5 bases). Trimming took 5 bases from V and 1 from J, leaving 11 bases between them. The germline V gene encodes CDR1 SNHLY and CDR2 FYNNEI. The length of the CDR3 is 14 residues.